This T cell receptor (beta chain) appears in the sequencing data of a study of T cell clones after liver transplantation. Sequencing was performed with immunoSEQ multiplex PCR; in TCRdb, only in-frame clones are kept and a portion is missing. This table holds 40,000 to 55,000 clones, 55% to 85% found once. This clone was detected a few times. The TCR originated in a human patient who received a liver transplant. Some of the T cells may derive from the graft donor. Sequencing used CD4+ T cells from blood, obtained approximately 54 months after liver transplant.

The CDR3 sequence: CASSPGASSTDTQYF. The CDR3 DNA is TGTGCCAGCAGCCCCGGGGCCTCTAGCACAGATACGCAGTATTTT. The chain employs TRBV6-1 and TRBJ2-3, with D perhaps TRBD1 or TRBD2 (5 bases each). CDR1 is MNHNS and CDR2 is SASEGT in the germline V gene. V shed 6 bases and J shed 0 bases, with 13 bases lying between them. This CDR3 is 15 amino acids long.